This T cell receptor beta chain comes out of a study of cytotoxic CD8 clonotypes in ibrutinib-treated CLL. Study details: Partial response was seen in 25 or so patients and complete response in 2; after median about six years, around 15 stayed remitted, about 12 progressed.

Sequencing was performed with immunoSEQ multiplex PCR; in TCRdb, only in-frame clones are kept and a portion is missing. This sample carries approximately 350,000 clones, 67% of them seen once, and the ten largest clones take just under 6.5%. Germline assignment: CDR1 SGHDT and CDR2 YYEEEE. The CDR3 loop spans 13 amino acids. V lost 4 bases, J lost 4 bases, and 1 base stayed unmatched. The chain has TRBV5-6 and TRBJ2-3; 9 nucleotides match TRBD1. The source material was PBMCs, sampled after 36 months of ibrutinib treatment. This clonotype was obtained from a human donor with chronic lymphocytic leukemia. CDR3 DNA sequence: TGTGCCAGCAGCAGGGACAGGGCAGATACGCAGTATTTT. Amino acids: CASSRDRADTQYF.